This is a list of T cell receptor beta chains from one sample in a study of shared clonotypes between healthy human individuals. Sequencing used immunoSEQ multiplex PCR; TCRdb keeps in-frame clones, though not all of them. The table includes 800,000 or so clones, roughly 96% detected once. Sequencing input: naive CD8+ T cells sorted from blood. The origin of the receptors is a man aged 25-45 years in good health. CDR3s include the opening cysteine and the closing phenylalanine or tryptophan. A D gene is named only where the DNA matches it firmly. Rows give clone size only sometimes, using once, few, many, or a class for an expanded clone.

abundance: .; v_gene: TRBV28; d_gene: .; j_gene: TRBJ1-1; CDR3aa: CASSLDWVEAFF; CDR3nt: TGTGCCAGCAGTTTGGATTGGGTAGAAGCTTTCTTT
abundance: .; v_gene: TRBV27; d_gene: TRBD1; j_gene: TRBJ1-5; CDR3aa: CASSWGRGLNQPQHF; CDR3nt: TGTGCCAGCAGTTGGGGCAGGGGGCTCAATCAGCCCCAGCATTTT
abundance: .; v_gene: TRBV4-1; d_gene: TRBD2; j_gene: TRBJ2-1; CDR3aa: CASSQYRSGGNEQFF; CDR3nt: TGCGCCAGCAGCCAATATCGTAGCGGGGGTAATGAGCAGTTCTTC
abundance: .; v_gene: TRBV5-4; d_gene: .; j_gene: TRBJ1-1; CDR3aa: CASSRQVNTEAFF; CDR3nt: TGTGCCAGCAGCCGACAGGTGAACACTGAAGCTTTCTTT
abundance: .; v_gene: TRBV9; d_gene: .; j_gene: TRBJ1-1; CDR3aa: CASSVTGSTEAFF; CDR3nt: TGTGCCAGCAGCGTTACAGGGAGTACTGAAGCTTTCTTT
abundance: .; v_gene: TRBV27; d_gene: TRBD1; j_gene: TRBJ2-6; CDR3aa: CASSTGGSGGANVLTF; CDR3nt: TGTGCCAGCAGCACAGGGGGCAGTGGTGGGGCCAACGTCCTGACTTTC
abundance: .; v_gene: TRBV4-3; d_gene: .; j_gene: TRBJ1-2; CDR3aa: CASSQDRGYRPYGYTF; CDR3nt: TGCGCCAGCAGCCAAGATCGGGGTTACCGTCCTTATGGCTACACCTTC
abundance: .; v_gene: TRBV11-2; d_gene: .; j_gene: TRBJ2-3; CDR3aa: CASSPGVGGTDTQYF; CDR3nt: TGTGCCAGCAGCCCGGGAGTGGGCGGCACAGATACGCAGTATTTT
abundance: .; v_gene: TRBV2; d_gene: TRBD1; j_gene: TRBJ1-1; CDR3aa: CASRDRDIEAFF; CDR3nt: TGTGCCAGCAGGGACAGGGATATTGAAGCTTTCTTT
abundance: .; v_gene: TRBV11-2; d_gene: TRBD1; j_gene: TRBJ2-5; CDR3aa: CASSPGAGGVETQYF; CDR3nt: TGTGCCAGCAGCCCCGGGGCAGGGGGCGTGGAGACCCAGTACTTC
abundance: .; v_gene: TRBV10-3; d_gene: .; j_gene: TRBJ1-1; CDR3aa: CAISGSAGSEAFF; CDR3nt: TGTGCCATCAGCGGGTCAGCCGGCTCTGAAGCTTTCTTT
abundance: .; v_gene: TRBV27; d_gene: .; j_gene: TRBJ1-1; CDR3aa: CASSSLTARNTEAFF; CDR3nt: TGTGCCAGCAGTTCGTTGACAGCCAGGAACACTGAAGCTTTCTTT
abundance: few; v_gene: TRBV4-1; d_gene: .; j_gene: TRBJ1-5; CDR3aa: CASSQDVGIQPQHF; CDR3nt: TGCGCCAGCAGCCAAGATGTGGGGATACAGCCCCAGCATTTT
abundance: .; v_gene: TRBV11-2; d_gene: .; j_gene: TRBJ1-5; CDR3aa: CASSLAFSQPQHF; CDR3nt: TGTGCCAGCAGCTTAGCTTTCAGCCAGCCCCAGCATTTT
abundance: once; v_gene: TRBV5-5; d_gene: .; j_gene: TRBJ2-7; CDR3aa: CASSSPWDEQYF; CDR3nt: TGTGCCAGCAGCTCCCCCTGGGACGAGCAGTACTTC
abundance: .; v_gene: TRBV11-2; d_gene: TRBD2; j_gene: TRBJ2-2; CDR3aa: CASSLGQGLGLADTGELFF; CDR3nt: TGTGCCAGCAGCTTAGGACAGGGCCTGGGACTAGCCGACACCGGGGAGCTGTTTTTT
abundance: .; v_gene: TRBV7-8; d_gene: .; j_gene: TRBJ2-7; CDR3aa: CASSSSGLVGSYEQYF; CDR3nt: TGTGCCAGCAGCTCAAGCGGCCTAGTAGGCTCCTACGAGCAGTACTTC
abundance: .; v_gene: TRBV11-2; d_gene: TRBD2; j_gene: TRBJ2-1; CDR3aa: CASSPFSEREAYNEQFF; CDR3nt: TGTGCCAGCAGCCCTTTTTCGGAGCGGGAGGCCTACAATGAGCAGTTCTTC
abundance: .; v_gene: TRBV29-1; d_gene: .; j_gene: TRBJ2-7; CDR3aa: CSAGRGRDSEQYF; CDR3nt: TGCAGCGCAGGACGAGGTAGAGATTCCGAGCAGTACTTC
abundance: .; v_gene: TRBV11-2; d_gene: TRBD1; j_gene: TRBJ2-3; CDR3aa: CASSPRDREDTDTQYF; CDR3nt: TGTGCCAGCAGCCCCCGGGACAGGGAGGACACAGATACGCAGTATTTT
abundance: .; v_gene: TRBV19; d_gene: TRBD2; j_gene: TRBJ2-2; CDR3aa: CASSRLAGEYTGELFF; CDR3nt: TGTGCCAGTAGTCGACTAGCGGGAGAGTACACCGGGGAGCTGTTTTTT
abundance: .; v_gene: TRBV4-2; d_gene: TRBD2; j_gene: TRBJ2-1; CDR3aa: CASSQSGTNEQFF; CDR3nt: TGTGCCAGCAGCCAAAGCGGGACGAATGAGCAGTTCTTC
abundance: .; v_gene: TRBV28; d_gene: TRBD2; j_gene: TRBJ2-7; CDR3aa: CASRREGDGEQYF; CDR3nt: TGTGCCAGTAGACGGGAGGGTGACGGCGAGCAGTACTTC
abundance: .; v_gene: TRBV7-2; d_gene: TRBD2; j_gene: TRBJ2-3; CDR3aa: CASSLAPSGGSSTDTQYF; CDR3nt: TGTGCCAGCAGCTTAGCGCCTAGCGGGGGGTCTAGCACAGATACGCAGTATTTT
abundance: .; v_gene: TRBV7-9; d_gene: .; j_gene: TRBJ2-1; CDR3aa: CASSYPWRVEQFF; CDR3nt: TGTGCCAGCAGCTACCCTTGGCGGGTCGAGCAGTTCTTC
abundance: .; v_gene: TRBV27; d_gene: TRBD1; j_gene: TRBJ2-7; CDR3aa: CASRAGTGTYEQYF; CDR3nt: TGTGCCAGCAGGGCCGGGACAGGGACCTACGAGCAGTACTTC
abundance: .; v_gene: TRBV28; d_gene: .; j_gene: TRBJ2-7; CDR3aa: CASRRLTMSSSYEQYF; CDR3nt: TGTGCCAGCAGACGTCTAACTATGTCCTCCTCCTACGAGCAGTACTTC
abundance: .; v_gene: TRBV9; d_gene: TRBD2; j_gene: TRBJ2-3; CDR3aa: CASSDSGGGTDTQYF; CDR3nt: TGTGCCAGCAGCGATTCGGGAGGGGGCACAGATACGCAGTATTTT
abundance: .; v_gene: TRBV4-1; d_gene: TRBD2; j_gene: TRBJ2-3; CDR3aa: CASSQDPGGLSTDTQYF; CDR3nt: TGCGCCAGCAGCCAAGATCCGGGGGGACTGAGCACAGATACGCAGTATTTT
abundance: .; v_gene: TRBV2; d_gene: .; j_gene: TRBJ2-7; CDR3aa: CASRFGNRVPHEQYF; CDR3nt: TGTGCCAGCCGCTTTGGGAACAGGGTGCCCCACGAGCAGTACTTC
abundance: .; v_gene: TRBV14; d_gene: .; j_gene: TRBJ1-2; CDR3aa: CGSNLLGARNYGYTF; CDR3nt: TGTGGCTCTAACCTTTTGGGGGCGCGGAACTATGGCTACACCTTC